The rows below give T cell receptor beta chains drawn from one sample of a study of blood T cell repertoires in COVID-19. Data came from immunoSEQ multiplex PCR; TCRdb stores just in-frame clones and leaves some out. The sample gives some 320,000 clones, around 90% of which show up once; about 5.2% is in the top ten. Sequencing was done on a sample of PBMCs or T cells enriched from blood (not recorded which). These receptors were taken from a man between 60 and 70 years old who had recovered from COVID-19. CDR3s include the opening cysteine and the closing phenylalanine or tryptophan. Each record gives: V gene, J gene, clone size, D gene, CDR3 protein, CDR3 DNA. A D gene is named only where the DNA matches it firmly. Expanded clones are given a class, and other clones once, few, many or no size at all.

v_gene: TRBV19
j_gene: TRBJ2-1
abundance: once
d_gene: TRBD1
CDR3aa: CASTPGTGGEVEQFF
CDR3nt: TGTGCCAGTACCCCCGGGACAGGGGGCGAGGTTGAGCAGTTCTTC

v_gene: TRBV7-2
j_gene: TRBJ2-1
abundance: -
d_gene: -
CDR3aa: CASAGVGWYNEQFF
CDR3nt: TGTGCCAGCGCCGGGGTGGGGTGGTACAATGAGCAGTTCTTC

v_gene: TRBV5-1
j_gene: TRBJ2-5
abundance: -
d_gene: -
CDR3aa: CASSLGPAPARETQYF
CDR3nt: TGCGCCAGCAGCTTGGGGCCAGCCCCGGCGAGGGAGACCCAGTACTTC

v_gene: TRBV15
j_gene: TRBJ2-7
abundance: -
d_gene: -
CDR3aa: CATSNNPIRGGQYF
CDR3nt: TGTGCCACCAGTAATAACCCAATTAGGGGTGGACAGTACTTC

v_gene: TRBV7-8
j_gene: TRBJ2-7
abundance: -
d_gene: -
CDR3aa: CASSQDSFYEQYF
CDR3nt: TGTGCCAGCAGCCAGGACAGTTTCTACGAGCAGTACTTC

v_gene: TRBV18
j_gene: TRBJ1-5
abundance: -
d_gene: TRBD1
CDR3aa: CASSRGQGGQPQHF
CDR3nt: TGTGCCAGCTCACGGGGACAGGGGGGTCAGCCCCAGCATTTT

v_gene: TRBV7-9
j_gene: TRBJ1-2
abundance: -
d_gene: TRBD1
CDR3aa: CASQRDRDYGYTF
CDR3nt: TGTGCCAGCCAGAGGGACAGGGACTATGGCTACACCTTC

v_gene: TRBV6-5
j_gene: TRBJ2-7
abundance: -
d_gene: TRBD1
CDR3aa: CASRLRQGVGEQYF
CDR3nt: TGTGCCAGCAGGCTCAGACAGGGGGTCGGCGAGCAGTACTTC

v_gene: TRBV6-2/TRBV6-3
j_gene: TRBJ2-5
abundance: -
d_gene: -
CDR3aa: CASSGGPRTAQETQYF
CDR3nt: TGTGCCAGCAGTGGGGGCCCCAGGACAGCCCAAGAGACCCAGTACTTC

v_gene: TRBV5-1
j_gene: TRBJ2-3
abundance: -
d_gene: TRBD1
CDR3aa: CASSWLGTGGTDTQYF
CDR3nt: TGCGCCAGCAGTTGGCTAGGGACAGGTGGGACAGATACGCAGTATTTT

v_gene: TRBV20-1
j_gene: TRBJ1-1
abundance: -
d_gene: -
CDR3aa: CSARRNTEAFF
CDR3nt: TGCAGTGCTCGTCGGAACACTGAAGCTTTCTTT

v_gene: TRBV9
j_gene: TRBJ2-1
abundance: -
d_gene: TRBD2
CDR3aa: CASSQPGGLGLAGSPPYNEQFF
CDR3nt: TGTGCCAGCAGCCAACCGGGGGGGCTGGGACTAGCGGGATCCCCTCCTTACAATGAGCAGTTCTTC

v_gene: TRBV15
j_gene: TRBJ2-1
abundance: once
d_gene: TRBD2
CDR3aa: CATEIAGGPNEQFF
CDR3nt: TGTGCCACCGAAATAGCGGGAGGGCCCAATGAGCAGTTCTTC

v_gene: TRBV30
j_gene: TRBJ1-2
abundance: -
d_gene: -
CDR3aa: CAWVKRDSYGYTF
CDR3nt: TGTGCCTGGGTGAAGCGTGACAGTTATGGCTACACCTTC

v_gene: TRBV4-2
j_gene: TRBJ1-2
abundance: -
d_gene: -
CDR3aa: CASSQPEAGPYGYTF
CDR3nt: TGTGCCAGCAGCCAACCGGAGGCAGGACCTTATGGCTACACCTTC

v_gene: TRBV7-9
j_gene: TRBJ2-3
abundance: -
d_gene: -
CDR3aa: CASSHRSGEHTQYF
CDR3nt: TGTGCCAGCAGCCATCGTAGCGGTGAACATACGCAGTATTTT

v_gene: TRBV28
j_gene: TRBJ2-1
abundance: -
d_gene: -
CDR3aa: CASSKYLRGHEQFF
CDR3nt: TGTGCCAGCAGTAAATACTTACGCGGGCATGAGCAGTTCTTC

v_gene: TRBV21-1
j_gene: TRBJ1-5
abundance: -
d_gene: -
CDR3aa: CASSKSNKYSNQPQHF
CDR3nt: TGTGCCAGCAGCAAATCGAACAAATATAGCAATCAGCCCCAGCATTTT

v_gene: TRBV15
j_gene: TRBJ2-3
abundance: -
d_gene: TRBD1
CDR3aa: CATSSRDRENTDTQYF
CDR3nt: TGTGCCACCAGCAGCCGGGACAGGGAAAACACAGATACGCAGTATTTT

v_gene: TRBV19
j_gene: TRBJ1-1
abundance: few
d_gene: -
CDR3aa: CASSITTEFMNTEAFF
CDR3nt: TGTGCCAGTAGTATTACTACGGAATTCATGAACACTGAAGCTTTCTTT

v_gene: TRBV28
j_gene: TRBJ1-1
abundance: -
d_gene: TRBD1
CDR3aa: CASSRDRANTEAFF
CDR3nt: TGTGCCAGCAGTCGGGACAGGGCGAACACTGAAGCTTTCTTT

v_gene: TRBV12-3/TRBV12-4
j_gene: TRBJ1-2
abundance: -
d_gene: -
CDR3aa: CASSLLPSGYTF
CDR3nt: TGTGCCAGCAGTTTGCTTCCGAGTGGCTACACCTTC

v_gene: TRBV2
j_gene: TRBJ2-7
abundance: once
d_gene: -
CDR3aa: CASSEGVAGNLYEQYF
CDR3nt: TGTGCCAGCAGTGAAGGGGTGGCAGGGAACCTTTACGAGCAGTACTTC

v_gene: TRBV25-1
j_gene: TRBJ1-1
abundance: -
d_gene: TRBD1
CDR3aa: CASSDSRTGAFF
CDR3nt: TGTGCCAGCAGTGATTCCAGGACAGGCGCTTTCTTT

v_gene: TRBV2
j_gene: TRBJ1-5
abundance: -
d_gene: -
CDR3aa: CASSENGPSNQPQHF
CDR3nt: TGTGCCAGCAGTGAAAATGGCCCTAGCAATCAGCCCCAGCATTTT

v_gene: TRBV19
j_gene: TRBJ1-3
abundance: -
d_gene: -
CDR3aa: CASSGQNSGNTIYF
CDR3nt: TGTGCCAGTAGTGGCCAAAACTCTGGAAACACCATATATTTT

v_gene: TRBV4-2
j_gene: TRBJ1-2
abundance: -
d_gene: -
CDR3aa: CASSQVSHYGYTF
CDR3nt: TGTGCCAGCAGCCAAGTGTCTCACTATGGCTACACCTTC

v_gene: TRBV18
j_gene: TRBJ1-6
abundance: once
d_gene: -
CDR3aa: CASSRDKDNSPLHF
CDR3nt: TGTGCCAGCTCCCGGGACAAAGATAATTCACCCCTCCACTTT

v_gene: TRBV11-2
j_gene: TRBJ2-7
abundance: -
d_gene: TRBD1
CDR3aa: CASSLVGQGAYEQYF
CDR3nt: TGTGCCAGCAGCTTAGTGGGACAGGGGGCATATGAGCAGTACTTC

v_gene: TRBV20-1
j_gene: TRBJ2-2
abundance: few
d_gene: TRBD2
CDR3aa: CSASPSGRAASPGELFF
CDR3nt: TGCAGTGCTAGTCCAAGCGGGAGGGCCGCGAGTCCCGGGGAGCTGTTTTTT

v_gene: TRBV3-1/TRBV3-2
j_gene: TRBJ1-6
abundance: few
d_gene: TRBD1
CDR3aa: CASSLSGGVSPLHF
CDR3nt: TGTGCCAGCAGCCTTTCAGGGGGAGTTTCACCCCTCCACTTT

v_gene: TRBV7-6
j_gene: TRBJ1-1
abundance: -
d_gene: TRBD1
CDR3aa: CASSSQGGNTEAFF
CDR3nt: TGTGCCAGCAGCTCCCAGGGGGGTAACACTGAAGCTTTCTTT

v_gene: TRBV19
j_gene: TRBJ1-3
abundance: -
d_gene: -
CDR3aa: CASSRNSFSGNTIYF
CDR3nt: TGTGCCAGTAGTAGGAACAGTTTCTCTGGAAACACCATATATTTT

v_gene: TRBV9
j_gene: TRBJ1-4
abundance: -
d_gene: -
CDR3aa: CASSVGGGEKLFF
CDR3nt: TGTGCCAGCAGCGTAGGGGGAGGTGAAAAACTGTTTTTT

v_gene: TRBV28
j_gene: TRBJ1-5
abundance: -
d_gene: -
CDR3aa: CASSLSGRGPQPQHF
CDR3nt: TGTGCCAGCAGTTTAAGCGGGAGGGGCCCTCAGCCCCAGCATTTT

v_gene: TRBV29-1
j_gene: TRBJ2-3
abundance: -
d_gene: -
CDR3aa: CSVVTYSTDTQYF
CDR3nt: TGCAGCGTTGTAACCTATAGCACAGATACGCAGTATTTT

v_gene: TRBV2
j_gene: TRBJ2-7
abundance: -
d_gene: -
CDR3aa: CASSGYGSSYEQYF
CDR3nt: TGTGCCAGCAGTGGCTACGGGAGCTCCTACGAGCAGTACTTC

v_gene: TRBV5-4
j_gene: TRBJ2-7
abundance: -
d_gene: -
CDR3aa: CASSPGRDSAYEQYF
CDR3nt: TGTGCCAGCAGCCCGGGACGGGACTCCGCCTACGAGCAGTACTTC

v_gene: TRBV28
j_gene: TRBJ2-3
abundance: -
d_gene: -
CDR3aa: CASSFPRGSTDTQYF
CDR3nt: TGTGCCAGCAGTTTTCCCAGGGGAAGCACAGATACGCAGTATTTT

v_gene: TRBV24-1
j_gene: TRBJ2-2
abundance: -
d_gene: -
CDR3aa: CATSVLTGELFF
CDR3nt: TGTGCCACCAGTGTATTAACCGGGGAGCTGTTTTTT

v_gene: TRBV18
j_gene: TRBJ2-3
abundance: -
d_gene: -
CDR3aa: CASSLTDTQYF
CDR3nt: TGTGCCAGCTCCCTCACAGATACGCAGTATTTT

v_gene: TRBV7-2
j_gene: TRBJ2-7
abundance: -
d_gene: -
CDR3aa: CASSLDGAAYEQYF
CDR3nt: TGTGCCAGCAGCTTAGACGGAGCAGCCTACGAGCAGTACTTC

v_gene: TRBV7-9
j_gene: TRBJ1-5
abundance: -
d_gene: -
CDR3aa: CASSQHNQPQHF
CDR3nt: TGTGCCAGCAGCCAACACAATCAGCCCCAGCATTTT

v_gene: TRBV6-6
j_gene: TRBJ1-3
abundance: -
d_gene: -
CDR3aa: CASSYSWDIGNTIYF
CDR3nt: TGTGCCAGCAGTTACTCGTGGGACATTGGAAACACCATATATTTT

v_gene: TRBV6-5
j_gene: TRBJ1-1
abundance: -
d_gene: -
CDR3aa: CASSYHGGGTEAFF
CDR3nt: TGTGCCAGCAGTTACCACGGTGGAGGCACTGAAGCTTTCTTT

v_gene: TRBV7-7
j_gene: TRBJ2-5
abundance: -
d_gene: TRBD1
CDR3aa: CASSPDRATLEETQYF
CDR3nt: TGTGCTAGCAGCCCGGACAGGGCGACCCTTGAAGAGACCCAGTACTTC

v_gene: TRBV4-1
j_gene: TRBJ2-5
abundance: -
d_gene: TRBD1
CDR3aa: CASSQDSGTGAETQYF
CDR3nt: TGCGCCAGCAGCCAGGACTCCGGGACAGGGGCCGAGACCCAGTACTTC

v_gene: TRBV13
j_gene: TRBJ1-5
abundance: -
d_gene: -
CDR3aa: CASSLGRGGVNQPQHF
CDR3nt: TGTGCCAGCAGCTTAGGCCGGGGGGGGGTCAATCAGCCCCAGCATTTT